Listed below are T cell receptor beta chains from one sample, sequenced in a study of blood T cell repertoires in COVID-19. This table comes from immunoSEQ multiplex PCR, and its TCRdb copy is limited to in-frame clones, with some not included. Among about 320,000 clones listed, more than 75% were seen once. The sequencing sample was made of PBMCs or T cells enriched from blood (not recorded which). Receptors were obtained from a man in his 60s who had recovered from COVID-19. Both conserved end residues are part of each CDR3. The order of the fields is J gene, D gene, V gene, clone size, CDR3 protein, CDR3 DNA. A D gene is named only where the DNA matches it firmly. Rows give clone size only sometimes, using once, few, many, or a class for an expanded clone.

>TRBJ2-2|.|TRBV7-6|many
CASSLAAGQTGELFF
TGTGCCAGCAGCTTAGCGGCAGGACAAACCGGGGAGCTGTTTTTT
>TRBJ1-1|.|TRBV5-1|.
CASSPEGRKNTEAFF
TGCGCCAGCAGCCCAGAGGGCCGGAAGAACACTGAAGCTTTCTTT
>TRBJ2-1|TRBD2|TRBV7-3|.
CASSRQSGRSYNEQFF
TGTGCCAGCAGCCGACAGAGCGGGAGGTCCTACAATGAGCAGTTCTTC
>TRBJ1-2|TRBD1|TRBV7-9|.
CASSLEQGAVYGYTF
TGTGCCAGCAGCTTGGAACAGGGGGCGGTGTATGGCTACACCTTC
>TRBJ2-7|.|TRBV18|.
CASSPGQGEQYF
TGTGCCAGCTCACCGGGGCAAGGCGAGCAGTACTTC
>TRBJ2-3|.|TRBV19|.
CASSILYGKADTQYF
TGTGCCAGTAGTATATTGTACGGGAAGGCAGATACGCAGTATTTT
>TRBJ1-5|.|TRBV30|.
CAWSVPGSNQPQHF
TGTGCCTGGAGTGTACCAGGAAGCAATCAGCCCCAGCATTTT
>TRBJ2-7|.|TRBV6-1|.
CASSEVGGQLYEQYF
TGTGCCAGCAGTGAAGTAGGAGGACAGTTATACGAGCAGTACTTC
>TRBJ2-3|.|TRBV14|.
CASSQVFSGTDTQYF
TGTGCCAGCAGCCAAGTCTTTAGCGGCACAGATACGCAGTATTTT
>TRBJ1-6|TRBD1|TRBV5-6|.
CASSLGGTGGSPLHF
TGTGCCAGCAGCTTGGGAGGGACAGGGGGCTCACCCCTCCACTTT
>TRBJ1-5|TRBD1|TRBV7-2|.
CASAGQHNQPQHF
TGTGCCAGCGCGGGACAGCACAATCAGCCCCAGCATTTT
>TRBJ1-1|TRBD1|TRBV5-5|.
CASSLVGTGEIPFF
TGTGCCAGCAGCTTGGTCGGGACAGGGGAAATTCCTTTCTTT
>TRBJ1-5|.|TRBV6-5|once
CASSYVSGNQPQHF
TGTGCCAGCAGTTACGTATCAGGGAATCAGCCCCAGCATTTT
>TRBJ1-5|.|TRBV4-1|.
CASSQEELWPQHF
TGCGCCAGCAGCCAAGAAGAGTTATGGCCCCAGCATTTT
>TRBJ2-7|TRBD2|TRBV27|.
CASSPGTSGRSYEQYF
TGTGCCAGCAGTCCCGGGACTAGCGGGAGATCGTACGAGCAGTACTTC
>TRBJ2-5|.|TRBV27|.
CASSFSGQGIQETQYF
TGTGCCAGCAGTTTTTCAGGGCAGGGCATCCAAGAGACCCAGTACTTC
>TRBJ1-5|.|TRBV19|.
CASSTWGGPQHF
TGTGCCAGTAGTACGTGGGGGGGCCCCCAGCATTTT
>TRBJ2-1|TRBD2|TRBV7-6|once
CASSVKAGGPYNEQFF
TGTGCCAGCAGCGTCAAAGCGGGAGGGCCTTACAATGAGCAGTTCTTC
>TRBJ1-2|.|TRBV5-1|.
CATQPGHQTNYGYTF
TGCGCCACCCAACCGGGACACCAGACGAACTATGGCTACACCTTC
>TRBJ2-3|TRBD2|TRBV30|.
CAWSLGGGPDTQYF
TGTGCCTGGAGTCTCGGCGGGGGACCAGATACGCAGTATTTT
>TRBJ1-1|.|TRBV5-8|.
CASSLTGINTEAFF
TGTGCCAGCAGCTTGACAGGGATCAACACTGAAGCTTTCTTT